Sequencing of this TCR beta chain was carried out in a study of patients and donors after allogeneic stem cell transplantation. A single record per CDR3 protein comes from TCRdb applying MiXCR to the RT-PCR reads. Of 400,000 to 500,000 distinct CDR3 sequences in the sample, approximately 16% are singletons; the top ten hold less than 9.5%. This clonotype was observed a few times. Trimming cost V 4 bases and J 12 bases, with 17 bases left between them. Per germline, CDR1 SNHLY and CDR2 FYNNEI. The CDR3 loop spans 13 amino acids. The material sequenced was blood, either unsorted or a sorted T cell fraction (not recorded which). This chain joins TRBV2 and TRBJ2-3, with D possibly being TRBD1 or TRBD2 (6 bases each). This clonotype originated in a human donor who was either an allogeneic HSCT recipient or a stem cell or donor lymphocyte infusion donor (not recorded which). It is not recorded whose cells these are; they may come from a transplant donor. The CDR3 DNA sequence: TGTGCCAGCAGTGTCGCTGGCGGGACAAACCAGTATTTT. It yields the protein CASSVAGGTNQYF.